This TCR beta chain was identified during a study of response to subunit inactivated influenza vaccine. TCRdb reprocessed the RT-PCR reads via MiXCR and lists one record per CDR3 protein. The sample has 630,000 or so distinct CDR3 sequences, 15% to 18% seen once; the top ten hold approximately 10%. Trimming at V came to 6 bases and at J to 4 bases, leaving 7 bases not matched to a gene. CDR1 and CDR2 (germline): LGHNT, FRNRAP. The CDR3 has 15 amino acids. This clonotype was picked up a small number of times. The V gene is TRBV12-5, the J gene TRBJ2-1, with 9 bases matching TRBD2. This clonotype was sampled from a man between 50 and 59 years old who received an inactivated influenza vaccine. Sequences were derived from PBMCs from blood, sampled about 11 days after vaccination. CDR3 protein: CASGAPGLAYNEQFF. As DNA, the CDR3 is TGTGCTAGTGGGGCACCGGGACTAGCTTACAATGAGCAGTTCTTC.